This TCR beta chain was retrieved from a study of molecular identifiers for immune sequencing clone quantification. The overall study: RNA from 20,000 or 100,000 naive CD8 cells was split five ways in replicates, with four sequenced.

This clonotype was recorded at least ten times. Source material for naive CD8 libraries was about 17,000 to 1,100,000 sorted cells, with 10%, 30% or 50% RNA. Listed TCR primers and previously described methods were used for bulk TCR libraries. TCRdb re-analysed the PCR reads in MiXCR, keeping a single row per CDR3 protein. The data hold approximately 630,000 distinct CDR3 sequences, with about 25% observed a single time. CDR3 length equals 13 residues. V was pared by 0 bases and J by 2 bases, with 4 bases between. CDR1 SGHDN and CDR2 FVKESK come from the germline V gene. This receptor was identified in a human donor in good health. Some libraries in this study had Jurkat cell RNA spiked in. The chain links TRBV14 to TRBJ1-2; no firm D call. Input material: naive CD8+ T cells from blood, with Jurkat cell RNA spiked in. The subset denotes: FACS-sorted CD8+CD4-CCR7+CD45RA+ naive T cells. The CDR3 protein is CASSQDANYGYTF. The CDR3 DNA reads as TGTGCCAGCAGCCAAGATGCCAACTATGGCTACACCTTC. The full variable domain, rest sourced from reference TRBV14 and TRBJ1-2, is EAGVTQFPSHSVIEKGQTVTLRCDPISGHDNLYWYRRVMGKEIKFLLHFVKESKQDESGMPNNRFLAERTGGTYSTLKVQPAELEDSGVYFCASSQDANYGYTFGSGTRLTVV.